This T cell receptor beta chain was captured in a study of T cell clonotyping in hematopoietic cell transplantation. V shed 6 bases, J shed 3 bases, and the junction held 4 bases outside the gene matches. The CDR3 spans 13 residues. Germline CDR1 MNHEY, CDR2 SMNVEV (reference sequence). This table comes from immunoSEQ multiplex PCR, and its TCRdb copy is limited to in-frame clones, with some not included. The table records more than 20,000 clones, 75% to 90% of them present only once. Time point indicated: recipient sample about 28 days before transplant, after cytoreduction. This chain connects TRBV27 to TRBJ1-2; the match to TRBD1 covers 7 bases. The receptor was derived from a man younger than 35 with biphenotypic leukemia. Some clones in this sample may be carry-over from other donors' samples. The sample was peripheral blood mononuclear cells, taken before stem cell transplant. CDR3 region: CASSYDRDYGYTF. Written as DNA, the CDR3 is TGTGCCAGCAGCTATGACAGGGACTATGGCTACACCTTC.